The 15 T cell receptor beta chains below come from one sample, sequenced in a study of CD8 T cells in ankylosing spondylitis. TCRdb itself ran the 5' RACE reads through MiXCR, one entry per CDR3 protein. The sample shows some 140,000 distinct CDR3 sequences, 7% to 9% of them seen only once. The sequencing input was synovial fluid, either unsorted or a sorted T cell fraction (not recorded which). The receptors originated from a male donor with ankylosing spondylitis.

As to this clonotype: A much larger clone sits a single nucleotide away, making a read error possible. The chain couples TRBV9 to TRBJ1-3; a weak D match, TRBD1 (5 bases). Germline CDR1 and CDR2: SGDLS and YYNGEE. The CDR3 is 14 residues long. V shed 4 bases and J shed 2 bases, with 10 bases lying between them. The CDR3 DNA reads as TGTGCCAGCAGCCCCGGGGGGGCTGGAAACACCATATATTTT. Protein sequence: CASSPGGAGNTIYF. The full variable domain, in which reference TRBV9 and TRBJ1-3 provide the parts outside the CDR3, is DSGVTQTPKHLITATGQRVTLRCSPRSGDLSVYWYQQSLDQGLQFLIQYYNGEERAKGNILERFSAQQFPDLHSELNLSSLELGDSALYFCASSPGGAGNTIYFGEGSWLTVV.

This clonotype was seen many times. V gene TRBV7-2 combines with J gene TRBJ2-2; maybe TRBD2 (6 bases). This CDR3 is 16 amino acids long. Trimming shortened V by 1 base and J by 5 bases, and 14 bases separated the two germline ends. Germline assignment: CDR1 SGHTA and CDR2 FQGNSA. In DNA form, the CDR3 reads TGTGCCAGCAGCTTAGTTCCTAGCGCTGCAACCGGGGAGCTGTTTTTT. Its translation: CASSLVPSAATGELFF. The variable domain in full, with the rest retrieved from reference TRBV7-2 and TRBJ2-2, is GAGVSQSPSNKVTEKGKDVELRCDPISGHTALYWYRQSLGQGLEFLIYFQGNSAPDKSGLPSDRFSAERTGGSVSTLTIQRTQQEDSAVYLCASSLVPSAATGELFFGEGSRLTVL.

This clonotype was counted ten times or more. The J gene is TRBJ2-7, the V gene TRBV7-9; 9 bases are a match to TRBD1. Per the germline V gene, CDR1 is SEHNR and CDR2 is FQNEAQ (reference sequence). This CDR3 contains 15 residues. J was trimmed by 4 bases and V by 3 bases; bases with no gene match: 7. CDR3 bases: TGTGCCAGCAGCTTGGAGGACAGGGGTTCGTACGAGCAGTACTTC. As protein: CASSLEDRGSYEQYF.

This clonotype came up many times. The CDR3: CASSLIQDNSPLHF. DNA of the CDR3: TGTGCCAGCAGTTTGATCCAAGATAATTCACCCCTCCACTTT. The chain combines TRBV27 with TRBJ1-6; D is undetermined. V was pared by 3 bases and J by 5 bases, with 8 bases between. The germline gives CDR1 MNHEY, CDR2 SMNVEV (reference sequence). The CDR3 sequence is 14 residues long.

The CDR3 protein is CASSGPTSGQETQYF. As DNA, the CDR3 is TGTGCCAGCAGCGGACCGACTAGCGGACAAGAGACCCAGTACTTC. This chain links TRBV3-1 with TRBJ2-5; 9 nucleotides align to TRBD2. The V segment lost 5 bases and the J segment 2 bases; nucleotides outside the gene matches: 6. This CDR3 region has 15 residues. Per the germline V gene, CDR1 is LGHDT and CDR2 is YNNKEL (reference sequence).

V gene TRBV2 combines with J gene TRBJ2-5, with D perhaps TRBD2 (6 bases). Germline loops: CDR1 SNHLY, CDR2 FYNNEI. This CDR3 is 10 amino acids long. V lost 10 bases to trimming and J lost 9 bases, with 12 bases between them. DNA of the CDR3: TGTGCCACCCGTACGGGGGCCCAGTACTTC. Its translation: CATRTGAQYF.

Concerning this clonotype itself: Possible read error: a much larger clone is one base away. The chain employs TRBV6-1 and TRBJ1-5, with 9 nucleotides matching TRBD1. The germline CDR1 and CDR2 sequences are MNHNS and SASEGT. The CDR3 spans 16 residues. CDR3 sequence (DNA): TGTGCCAGCAGACAAAGGGGACAGGGAAGCAATCAGCCCAAGCATTTT. This codes for CASRQRGQGSNQPKHF.

In its sample, this clonotype was seen a few times. This chain links TRBV4-2 with TRBJ2-1, with 14 bases lining up with TRBD2. Germline V gives CDR1 LGHNA, CDR2 YNFKEQ. V trimming: 4 bases; J trimming: 9 bases; junction bases outside the gene matches: 5. This CDR3 comprises 15 residues. The CDR3 reads CASSRGTSGSGEQFF. The CDR3 DNA reads as TGTGCCAGCAGCCGAGGGACTAGCGGGAGTGGTGAGCAGTTCTTC.

This clonotype was seen many times. The chain recombines TRBV7-8 with TRBJ2-1, with 7 bases matching TRBD1. This CDR3 is built from 16 residues. J gave up 2 bases and V 1 base, and 5 bases lay outside the gene matches. CDR1 is SGHVS, CDR2 FQNEAQ, per germline. The CDR3 DNA reads TGTGCCAGCAGCTTAGGAAGAGGGGGCGCCTACAATGAGCAGTTCTTC. Translating it yields CASSLGRGGAYNEQFF.

Of note for this clonotype: A much larger clone differs by one base, so this may be a read error. V gene TRBV2 combines with J gene TRBJ2-7; perhaps D is TRBD1 or TRBD2 (5 bases each). This CDR3 has 13 residues. The germline V gene encodes CDR1 SNHLY and CDR2 FYNNEI. V lost 3 bases and J lost 12, with 18 bases in between. CDR3 sequence (DNA): TGTGCCAGCAGTGATTTTACGGGGCGGCGGATGTACTTC. Protein: CASSDFTGRRMYF.

There are a few counts of this clonotype. The J gene is TRBJ2-5, the V gene TRBV6-5; D may correspond to TRBD1 or TRBD2 (5 bases each). V lost 4 bases to trimming and J lost 8 bases, with 11 bases between them. Germline CDR1 reads MNHEY; CDR2 reads SVGAGI. This CDR3 is built from 12 residues. The CDR3 loop reads CASSSGTVTQYF. DNA for the CDR3: TGTGCCAGCAGTTCCGGGACGGTCACCCAGTACTTC.

J is TRBJ2-3 and V is TRBV6-5; 11 nucleotides match TRBD2. V shed 7 bases and J 4 bases; nucleotides not matched to a gene: 4. This CDR3 spans 14 amino acids. Germline V gene data show CDR1 as MNHEY and CDR2 as SVGAGI. CDR3 sequence: CASIISGGADTQYF. In DNA, the CDR3 is TGTGCCAGCATTATTAGCGGGGGGGCAGATACGCAGTATTTT.

This clonotype was found a few times. The rearrangement uses TRBV5-6 and TRBJ2-7; TRBD1 might be the D (6 bases). V was cut by 6 bases and J by 6 bases, with 19 bases left in between. This CDR3 contains 14 residues. Germline-derived CDR1 and CDR2 are SGHDT and YYEEEE. The CDR3 DNA sequence: TGTGCCAGCACCAGGGGTGCAGGGAGAGCCGAGCAGTACTTC. It encodes CASTRGAGRAEQYF.

The gene calls are TRBV6-2 or TRBV6-3 and TRBJ2-6, with D tentatively TRBD1 (5 bases). Trimming took 8 bases from V and 0 from J, leaving 5 bases between them. The CDR3 extends over 13 amino acids. The germline gives CDR1 MNHEY, CDR2 SVGEGT. The CDR3 loop reads CASDSSGANVLTF. The CDR3 region has the DNA TGTGCCAGCGACAGCTCTGGGGCCAACGTCCTGACTTTC.

The chain carries TRBV20-1 and TRBJ2-1, with D perhaps TRBD2 (6 bases). Germline V gene sequence: CDR1 DFQATT, CDR2 SNEGSKA (reference sequence). V lost 5 bases and J lost 6, with 17 bases in between. The CDR3 extends over 14 amino acids. The CDR3: CSAGGTLNGNEQFF. The CDR3 DNA sequence: TGCAGTGCTGGCGGGACTTTGAATGGCAATGAGCAGTTCTTC.